This T cell receptor (beta chain) originates from a study of blood T cell repertoires in COVID-19. As for the study in general: Spain, Italy and the United States supplied samples that represented acute and convalescent COVID-19. PBMCs, B-cell-depleted T cells, or T cells were the source of the cDNA or gDNA that made up the material.

Authors' methods: Amplifying reference gene primers gave estimates of nucleated cell counts. Assay: immunoSEQ multiplex PCR; the TCRdb copy retains only in-frame clones and omits some. The DNA was the basis for D and trimming; V, J and clone size are from that table. The top ten clones hold around 2.9% of a sample with over 120,000 clones, around 89% of them seen once. The CDR3 has 14 residues. Germline V gives CDR1 LGHDT, CDR2 YNNKEL (reference sequence). V shed 8 bases and J 6 bases; nucleotides not matched to a gene: 10. What was sequenced was peripheral blood. V and J are TRBV3-1 (or the pseudogene TRBV3-2) and TRBJ2-7; 10 nucleotides match TRBD2. This receptor was identified in a man aged 55 to 70 with active or convalescent COVID-19. The CDR3 loop reads CASLPSGRSGEQYF. The CDR3 region has the DNA TGTGCCAGCTTGCCTAGCGGGAGATCTGGCGAGCAGTACTTC.